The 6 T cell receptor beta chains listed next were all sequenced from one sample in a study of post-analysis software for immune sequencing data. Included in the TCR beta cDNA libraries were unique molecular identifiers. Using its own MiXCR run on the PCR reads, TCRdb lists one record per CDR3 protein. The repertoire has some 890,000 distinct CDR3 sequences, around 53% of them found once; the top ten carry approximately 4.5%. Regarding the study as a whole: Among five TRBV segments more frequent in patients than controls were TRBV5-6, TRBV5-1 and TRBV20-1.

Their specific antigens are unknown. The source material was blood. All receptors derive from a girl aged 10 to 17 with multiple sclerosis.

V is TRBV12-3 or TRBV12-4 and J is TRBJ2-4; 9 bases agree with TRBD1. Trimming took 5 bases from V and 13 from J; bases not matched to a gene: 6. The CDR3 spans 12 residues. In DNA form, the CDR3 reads TGTGCCAGCAGTGTCACAGGGGGCGTGCAGTACTTC. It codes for CASSVTGGVQYF.

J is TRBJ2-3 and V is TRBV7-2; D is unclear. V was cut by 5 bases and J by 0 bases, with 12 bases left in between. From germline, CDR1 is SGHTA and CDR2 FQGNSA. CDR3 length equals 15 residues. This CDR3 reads CASSIPTTSTDTQYF. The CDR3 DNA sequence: TGTGCCAGCAGCATACCGACGACTAGCACAGATACGCAGTATTTT.

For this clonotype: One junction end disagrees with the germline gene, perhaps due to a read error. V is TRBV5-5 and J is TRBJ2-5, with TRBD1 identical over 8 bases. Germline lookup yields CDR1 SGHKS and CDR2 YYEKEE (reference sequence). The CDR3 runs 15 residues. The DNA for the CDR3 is TGTGCCGGCAGCTTGGCTGGACAGGGCCAAGAGACCCAGTACTTC. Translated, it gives CAGSLAGQGQETQYF.

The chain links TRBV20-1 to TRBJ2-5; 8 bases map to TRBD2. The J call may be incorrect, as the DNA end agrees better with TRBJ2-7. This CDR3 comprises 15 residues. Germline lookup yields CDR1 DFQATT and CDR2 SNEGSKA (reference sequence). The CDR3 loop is CSARGGQDSPYEQYF. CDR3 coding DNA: TGCAGTGCCCGGGGGGGGCAGGATTCCCCCTACGAGCAGTACTTC.

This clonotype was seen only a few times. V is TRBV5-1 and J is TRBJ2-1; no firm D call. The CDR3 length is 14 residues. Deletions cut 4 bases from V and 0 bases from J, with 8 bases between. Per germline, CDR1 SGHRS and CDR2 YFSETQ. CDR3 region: CASSIESSYNEQFF. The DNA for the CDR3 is TGCGCCAGCAGCATCGAGAGCTCCTACAATGAGCAGTTCTTC.

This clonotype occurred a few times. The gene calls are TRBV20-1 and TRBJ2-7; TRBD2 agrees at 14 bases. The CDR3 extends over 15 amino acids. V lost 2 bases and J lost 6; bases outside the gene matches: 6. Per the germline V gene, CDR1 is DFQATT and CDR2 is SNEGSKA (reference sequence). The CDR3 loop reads CSARIGGLAGAEQYF. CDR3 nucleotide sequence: TGCAGTGCTAGAATTGGGGGACTAGCGGGGGCCGAGCAGTACTTC.